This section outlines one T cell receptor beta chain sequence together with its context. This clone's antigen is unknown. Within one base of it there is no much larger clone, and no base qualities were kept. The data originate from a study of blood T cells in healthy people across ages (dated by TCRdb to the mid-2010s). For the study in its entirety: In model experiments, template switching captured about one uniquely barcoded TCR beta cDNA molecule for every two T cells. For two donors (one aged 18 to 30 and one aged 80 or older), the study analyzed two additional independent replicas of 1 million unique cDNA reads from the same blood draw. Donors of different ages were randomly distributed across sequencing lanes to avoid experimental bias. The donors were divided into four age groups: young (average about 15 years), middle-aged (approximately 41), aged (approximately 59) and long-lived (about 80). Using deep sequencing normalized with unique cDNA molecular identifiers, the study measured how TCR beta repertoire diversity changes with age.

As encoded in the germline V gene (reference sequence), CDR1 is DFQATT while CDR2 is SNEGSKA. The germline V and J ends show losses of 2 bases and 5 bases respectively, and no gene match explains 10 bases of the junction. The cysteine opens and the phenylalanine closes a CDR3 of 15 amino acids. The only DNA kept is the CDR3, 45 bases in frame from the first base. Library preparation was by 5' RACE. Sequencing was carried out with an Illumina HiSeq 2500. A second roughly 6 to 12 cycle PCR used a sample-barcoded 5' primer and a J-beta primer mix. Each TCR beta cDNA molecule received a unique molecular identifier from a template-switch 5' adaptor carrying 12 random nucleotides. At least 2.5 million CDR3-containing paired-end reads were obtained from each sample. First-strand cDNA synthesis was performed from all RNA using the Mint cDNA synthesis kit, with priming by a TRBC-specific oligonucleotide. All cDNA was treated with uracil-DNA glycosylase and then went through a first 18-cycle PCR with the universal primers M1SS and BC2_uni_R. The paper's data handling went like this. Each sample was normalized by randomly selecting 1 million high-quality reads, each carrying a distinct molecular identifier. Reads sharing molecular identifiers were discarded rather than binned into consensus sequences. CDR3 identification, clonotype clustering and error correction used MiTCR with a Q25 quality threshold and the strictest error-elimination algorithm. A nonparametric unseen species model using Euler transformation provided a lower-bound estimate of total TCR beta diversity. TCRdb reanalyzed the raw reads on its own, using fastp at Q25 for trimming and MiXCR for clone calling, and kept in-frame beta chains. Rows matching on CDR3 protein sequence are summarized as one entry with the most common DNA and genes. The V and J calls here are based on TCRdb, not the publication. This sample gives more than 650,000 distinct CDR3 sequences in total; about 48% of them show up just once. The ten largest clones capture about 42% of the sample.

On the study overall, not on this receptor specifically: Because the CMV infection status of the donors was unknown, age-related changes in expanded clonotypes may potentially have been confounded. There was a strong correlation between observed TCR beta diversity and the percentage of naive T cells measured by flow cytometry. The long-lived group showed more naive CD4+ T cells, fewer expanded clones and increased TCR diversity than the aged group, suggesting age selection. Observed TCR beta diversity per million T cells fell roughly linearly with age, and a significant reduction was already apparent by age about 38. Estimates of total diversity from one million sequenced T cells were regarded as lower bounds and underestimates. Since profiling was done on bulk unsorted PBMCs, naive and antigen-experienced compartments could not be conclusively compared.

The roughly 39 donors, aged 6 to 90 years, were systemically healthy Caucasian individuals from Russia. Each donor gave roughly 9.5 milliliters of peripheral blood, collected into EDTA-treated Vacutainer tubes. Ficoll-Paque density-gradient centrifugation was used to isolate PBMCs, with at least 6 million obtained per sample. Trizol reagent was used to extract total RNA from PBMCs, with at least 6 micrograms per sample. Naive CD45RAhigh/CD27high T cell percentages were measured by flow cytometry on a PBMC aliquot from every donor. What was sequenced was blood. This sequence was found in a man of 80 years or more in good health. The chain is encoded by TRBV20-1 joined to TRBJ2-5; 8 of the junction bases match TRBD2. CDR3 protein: CSARTGGGRRETQYF. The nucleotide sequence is TGCAGTGCTAGAACCGGGGGCGGGAGGAGGGAGACCCAGTACTTC.